This section outlines one T cell receptor (beta chain) sequence together with its context. Distinct nucleotide sequences in the sample also encode this CDR3. The sample originates from a study of blood T cell repertoires in COVID-19. Overall study: Material from acute and convalescent COVID-19 was sourced from the United States, Italy and Spain. In each case, the material was cDNA or gDNA derived from T cells, B-cell-depleted T cells, or PBMCs.

Patients at the Seattle site were enrolled during active infection and followed longitudinally. Study processing details: Reference gene primer amplification gave nucleated cell count estimates. The repertoire was sequenced with immunoSEQ multiplex PCR; TCRdb's copy has only in-frame clones and lacks some. The V and J calls and clone size come from that table; D and trimming were worked out from the DNA. The table includes more than 60,000 clones, around 88% detected once. CDR1 and CDR2 (germline): KGHSH, LQKENI. The V segment lost 5 bases and the J segment 6 bases; nucleotides outside the gene matches: 12. CDR3 length: 15 residues.

Specimen: peripheral blood. The chain combines TRBV18 with TRBJ1-1; 7 nucleotides line up with TRBD1. The source is a man at least 80 years old with COVID-19, enrolled during active disease. Written as DNA, the CDR3 is TGTGCCAGCTCAGAAATAACAGGGGTCGGATCTGAAGCTTTCTTT. Its protein product is CASSEITGVGSEAFF.